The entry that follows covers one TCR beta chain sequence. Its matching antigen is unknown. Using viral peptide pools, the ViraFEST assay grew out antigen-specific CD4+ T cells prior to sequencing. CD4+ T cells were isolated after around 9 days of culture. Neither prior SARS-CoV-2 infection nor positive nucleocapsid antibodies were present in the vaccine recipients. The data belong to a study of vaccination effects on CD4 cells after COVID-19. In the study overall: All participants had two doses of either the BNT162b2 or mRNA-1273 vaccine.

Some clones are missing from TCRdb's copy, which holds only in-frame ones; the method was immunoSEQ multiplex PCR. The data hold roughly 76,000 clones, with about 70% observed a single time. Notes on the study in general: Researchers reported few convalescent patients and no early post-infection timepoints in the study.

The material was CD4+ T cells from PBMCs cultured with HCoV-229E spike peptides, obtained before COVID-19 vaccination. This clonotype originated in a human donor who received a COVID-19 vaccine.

CDR3: CATARGSRTDTQYF. CDR3 coding DNA: TGTGCCACAGCCCGGGGAAGTAGAACAGATACGCAGTATTTT. The chain uses TRBV19 and TRBJ2-3; the D gene is possibly TRBD2 (5 bases). CDR3 length: 14 amino acids. Germline CDR1 is LNHDA and CDR2 is SQIVND (reference sequence). The V end lost 10 bases, the J end lost 3 bases, and 17 bases lay between the germline ends.